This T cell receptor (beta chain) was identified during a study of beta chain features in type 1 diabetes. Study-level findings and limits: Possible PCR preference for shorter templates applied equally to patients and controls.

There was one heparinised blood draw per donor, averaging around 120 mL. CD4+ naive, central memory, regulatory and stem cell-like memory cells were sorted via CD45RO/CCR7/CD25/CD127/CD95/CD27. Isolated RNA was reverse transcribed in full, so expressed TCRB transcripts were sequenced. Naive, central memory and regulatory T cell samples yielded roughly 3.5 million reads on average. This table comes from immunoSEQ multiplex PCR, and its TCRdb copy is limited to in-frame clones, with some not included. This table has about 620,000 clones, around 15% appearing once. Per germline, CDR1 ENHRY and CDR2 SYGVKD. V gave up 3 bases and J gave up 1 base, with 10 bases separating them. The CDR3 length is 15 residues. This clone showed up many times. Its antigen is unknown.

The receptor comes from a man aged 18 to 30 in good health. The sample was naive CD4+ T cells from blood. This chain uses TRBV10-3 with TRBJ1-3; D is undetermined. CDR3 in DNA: TGTGCCATCAGTGACCAGGCTACTTCTGGAAACACCATATATTTT. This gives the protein CAISDQATSGNTIYF.